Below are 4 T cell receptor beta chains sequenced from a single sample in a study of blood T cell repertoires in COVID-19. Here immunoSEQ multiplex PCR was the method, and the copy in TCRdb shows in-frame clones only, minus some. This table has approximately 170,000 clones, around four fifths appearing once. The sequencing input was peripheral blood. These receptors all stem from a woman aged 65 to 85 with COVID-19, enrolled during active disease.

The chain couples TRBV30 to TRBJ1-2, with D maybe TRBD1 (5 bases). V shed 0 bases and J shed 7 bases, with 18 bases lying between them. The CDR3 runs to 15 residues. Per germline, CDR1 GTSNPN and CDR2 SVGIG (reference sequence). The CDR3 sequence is CAWSVTGGGLSGYTF. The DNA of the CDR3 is TGTGCCTGGAGTGTCACCGGGGGTGGGTTGAGTGGCTACACCTTC. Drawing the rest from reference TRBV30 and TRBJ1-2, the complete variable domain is SQTIHQWPATLVQPVGSPLSLECTVEGTSNPNLYWYRQAAGRGLQLLFYSVGIGQISSEVPQNLSASRPQDRQFILSSKKLLLSDSGFYLCAWSVTGGGLSGYTFGSGTRLTVV.

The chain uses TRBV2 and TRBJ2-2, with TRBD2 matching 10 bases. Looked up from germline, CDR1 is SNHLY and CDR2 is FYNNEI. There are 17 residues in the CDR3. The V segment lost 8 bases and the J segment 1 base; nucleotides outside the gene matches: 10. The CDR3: CASRRGSGGKNTGELFF. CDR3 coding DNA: TGTGCCAGCCGGAGGGGTAGCGGGGGGAAGAACACCGGGGAGCTGTTTTTT.

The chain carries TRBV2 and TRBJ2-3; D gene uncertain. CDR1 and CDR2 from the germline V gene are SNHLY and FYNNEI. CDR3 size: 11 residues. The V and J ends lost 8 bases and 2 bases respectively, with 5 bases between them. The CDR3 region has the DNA TGTGCCAGCCGTAACACAGATACGCAGTATTTT. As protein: CASRNTDTQYF.

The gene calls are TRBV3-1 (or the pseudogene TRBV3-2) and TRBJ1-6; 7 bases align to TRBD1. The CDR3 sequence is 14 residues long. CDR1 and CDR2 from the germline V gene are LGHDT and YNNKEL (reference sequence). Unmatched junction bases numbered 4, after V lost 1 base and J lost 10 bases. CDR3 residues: CASSQGGGRSPLHF. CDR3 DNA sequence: TGTGCCAGCAGCCAAGGAGGGGGCCGATCACCCCTCCACTTT.